This T cell receptor beta chain is drawn from a study of vaccination effects on CD4 cells after COVID-19. The germline V and J ends were trimmed by 4 bases and 5 bases, with 16 bases remaining between them. The germline gives CDR1 SGHTS, CDR2 YDEGEE. CDR3 length: 16 amino acids. Sequenced by immunoSEQ multiplex PCR; TCRdb stores in-frame clones only, minus some. The sample holds about 45,000 clones, 65% to 70% seen once. A note on this clone: Its antigen is still unknown.

Pools of viral peptides were used by the ViraFEST assay to expand antigen-specific CD4+ T cells ahead of sequencing. Researchers isolated CD4+ T cells once approximately 10 days of culture had elapsed. Convalescent patients had PCR-confirmed SARS-CoV-2 infection between March and December 2020. This clonotype was sampled from a human donor who had a prior SARS-CoV-2 infection. The rearrangement joins TRBV5-8 to TRBJ1-6; tentative D call: TRBD1 (6 bases). This material consisted of CD4+ T cells from PBMCs cultured with a peptide pool, taken before COVID-19 vaccination. The DNA of the CDR3 is TGTGCCAGCAGCCTTGTCCCGGACAGCGATAATTCACCCCTCCACTTT. Protein product: CASSLVPDSDNSPLHF.